This T cell receptor beta chain was captured by sequencing in a study of cytomegalovirus exposure and HLA in healthy donors (TCRdb year 2017). Background for the entire study: According to an earlier analysis of around 600 of the donors, 150 million to 200 million T cells yielded roughly 110 million unique TCR beta sequences and 250 to 350 Gb of sequence data. An early release covering more than 500 HLA-typed donors comprised about 320 gigabases of sequencing data and tens of millions of unique TCR sequences. Of the roughly 400 genotyped donors, roughly 85% fell in the genetic ancestry cluster associated with self-reported Caucasian donors. The study was designed to test whether signatures of past pathogen exposure could be identified by cataloging public T cell receptors. The study profiled the T cell repertoires of more than 500 subjects by immunosequencing and related them to cytomegalovirus serostatus. Along with the roughly 700-subject first cohort, a separate validation cohort of 120 different subjects was used. To predict cytomegalovirus infection status, the study brought together high-throughput TCR immunosequencing, statistical association of individual TCRs with disease status, and machine learning. A later analysis re-analyzed previously published TCR beta repertoires from roughly 630 donors and added high-resolution HLA genotyping to study TCR occurrence patterns. Rather than using new phenotypic data, the later analysis identified candidate immune exposures from TCR beta sequences and from how often those sequences occurred across donors. In an earlier analysis of over 550 of the donors, high-throughput TCR beta sequencing was used to judge whether each TCR beta V gene segment behaved as functional or pseudogenic. Donor age, sex, ethnicity and CMV serostatus were collected together with the repertoire data. A later genetic analysis took genome-wide SNP genotypes for about 55% of the 666 donors and used that subset as a discovery cohort. All discovery cohort repertoires had been generated on a single sequencing platform. HLA typing included class I and class II loci at four-digit resolution. Typing coverage varied by locus: roughly 620-630 donors for A, B, C, DRB1 and DQB1; roughly 520 for DQA1; about 570 for DPA1; 450 to 480 for DPB1. A handful of DR-DQ haplotypes were handled as single units for association and clustering because linkage in the cohort was strong. Across about 380 genotyped donors of the cohort, an average of approximately 220,000 unique TCR beta nucleotide sequences per donor were sequenced, and 15% to 20% of those sequences were non-productive. Beyond this particular receptor, the publication reports: Most TCR sequences were seen in very few donors, while some public TCRs were found in many individuals. When HLA alleles, especially DR and DQ, strongly co-occurred, attributing TCR associations to individual alleles was difficult. A further reported finding was that TCR beta sequences accurately predicted the HLA-A and HLA-B alleles for most subjects in the first cohort. Specific HLA alleles were associated with roughly 16,000 TCR beta sequences at a false discovery rate of 0.05 in a later analysis. V-gene and J-gene trimming of TCR beta chains was associated with a missense DCLRE1C variant in a later genetic analysis, and the association was replicated in an independent cohort. Broadly in line with IMGT annotations, most TCR beta V segments showed up in productive rearrangements about 90% or about 30% of the time in an earlier analysis of under 700 of the donors. In a later analysis, most CMV-associated TCR beta chains were found to appear HLA-restricted, with HLA associations seemingly driven largely by CMV exposure. Sequencing depth was assumed to be roughly uniform across donors in the presence/absence analyses, though that assumption may not hold. In vitro tests confirmed that a few of the cytomegalovirus-associated TCR beta chains recognize cytomegalovirus antigens. Correlated functional status among segregating V segments might be attributable to linkage disequilibrium, but an unknown experimental factor could not be ruled out. In both the original and validation cohorts, the classifier was reported to diagnose cytomegalovirus status with high specificity and sensitivity. In this cohort, only TCR beta chains were sequenced, and detectable features were limited by the absence of alpha or paired-chain data. Because some donors lacked HLA typing at each locus, the association tests relied only on the typed subset. In a later analysis, HLA-associated TCR beta chains showed more clonal expansion and lower generation probabilities than non-associated chains that were equally common. Some IMGT-functional V segments, including TRBV6-2 and TRBV6-3, could not be told apart with the 87-base-pair reads, so those segments were excluded. Immune exposure information for the cohort was limited to CMV serostatus. The earlier analysis of approximately 540 of the donors excluded approximately 17 rarely observed V segments, including chromosome 9 orphons, because counts were too low. A later analysis reported that several top co-occurrence clusters appeared linked to parvovirus B19, influenza, CMV and Epstein-Barr virus. According to the authors, the approach could potentially be generalized to other disease states and immunological phenotypes. The study gave a list of about 160 TCR beta chains associated with cytomegalovirus. A group of highly shared sequence variants was considered likely to be a technical artifact of the sequencing pipeline. In a later analysis, the rate of TCR association differed among HLA loci, with DRB1 alleles having the most associated TCRs and HLA-C alleles having the fewest. A later genetic analysis reported fewer N-insertions in productive TCRs among donors in an Asian-associated ancestry cluster than the roughly 700-donor mean.

The cohort was made up of 500 to 800 healthy bone marrow donors. At the time of sampling, every cohort member was nominally healthy, though immune exposures that went unrecorded were likely present. The donor was CMV seronegative and was included in the group of over 300 seronegative cohort members. A peripheral blood sample was collected from each donor, and TCR beta sequencing was performed on peripheral blood mononuclear cells. Genomic DNA extraction from the blood cell samples was performed with the Qiagen DNeasy Blood Extraction Kit. The library was prepared using the immunoSEQ multiplex PCR assay. For the multiplex PCR, a mixture combining 60 forward primers for TCR Vbeta segments and 13 reverse primers for TCR Jbeta segments was used. The CDR3 region of rearranged TCR beta genes was amplified from genomic DNA by a multiplex PCR assay. On the Illumina HiSeq System, the amplified TCR beta libraries were sequenced as 87-base-pair reads. Per the source publication's procedure: Across the 600 to 700 repertoires, a later analysis counted roughly 77 million unique TCR beta chains, around 11 million of which were shared by at least two donors. Raw reads were error-corrected and collapsed into unique sequences by a nearest-neighbor algorithm in which closely related sequences were merged to remove PCR and sequencing errors. To assign V, D and J gene segments, CDR3 sequences were aligned to IMGT reference sequences. For a sequence to be retained, at least a six-nucleotide match to both a V gene segment and a J gene segment was required. Rearrangements were called productive when the CDR3 lacked stop codons and stayed in frame with V and J; all others were non-productive. Following IMGT convention, CDR3 was defined as the stretch from the second conserved V-encoded cysteine to the conserved J-encoded phenylalanine. The earlier analysis of about 560 of the donors excluded any sequence lacking an unambiguous match to a single V gene segment. In an earlier analysis of some 590 of the donors, V segments were called functional above 56.7% productive rearrangements and were called segregating when the between-donor standard deviation exceeded 5%. A statistical classification framework was developed to diagnose cytomegalovirus status using the catalog of TCR beta chain sequences. In a later analysis, V and J genes were assigned by comparing TCR nucleotide sequences against IMGT/GENE-DB human TR gene sequences. In a later analysis, CDR3 sequences and most-parsimonious VDJ recombination scenarios were assigned using the TCRdist pipeline. In a later analysis, each TCR beta chain was defined by its CDR3 amino acid sequence together with its V-gene family, and reads lacking a unique V-gene family were excluded. In a later analysis, 500 to 700 highly shared, low-generation-probability nucleotide sequences were removed to address suspected cross-contamination and a sequencing artifact. In a later analysis, a clonal expansion index for each public chain was calculated from normalized within-repertoire ranks of inferred template counts. Generation probabilities in a later analysis came from a VDJ recombination model fitted to out-of-frame rearrangements, and those results were checked against IGoR. A later analysis scored TCR-TCR, TCR-HLA and TCR-CMV co-occurrence with hypergeometric tests, applying a repertoire-size bias correction to TCR pairs. A later analysis estimated false discovery rates by permuting HLA or CMV assignments 20 times. In a later analysis, co-occurring TCRs were grouped using DBSCAN, with TCRdist sequence similarity added in when clustering inside HLA-allele-positive subsets. Repertoires with fewer than 30,000 or more than 120,000 public chains, plus five repertoires with anomalous nucleotide sharing, were excluded from co-occurrence clustering. TCRdb stores this immuneACCESS table with in-frame sequences only. Part of the clones is absent; in the studies checked, under half of the shortfall reflects unresolved V genes, and no reason is known for the rest. The V and J calls and the clone size are those of that table, but D and trimming were determined from the DNA. This sample has about 100,000 clones in its table, and 60% to 85% of those were observed once. Together, the top ten hold 10% of the sample.

On this clone itself: The antigen it binds to is not known. There are no base qualities to consult, and no much larger clone falls within one base.

From the cysteine through the phenylalanine, the CDR3 covers 16 amino acids. The DNA shown is the 48-base CDR3, in frame from base 1. Relative to germline, V is missing 4 bases and J is missing 0 bases, with 4 bases of the junction outside any gene match. The germline V gene gives CDR1 as SGHTA and CDR2 as FQGTGA. Source material: PBMCs. This sequence was found in a man in his fifties in good health and CMV-seronegative. Recombination joined TRBV7-3 with TRBJ2-1, with 9 junctional bases fitting TRBD1. The sequence in DNA is TGTGCCAGCAGCTCGACAGGGGGTGTCTCCTACAATGAGCAGTTCTTC. It codes for CASSSTGGVSYNEQFF.